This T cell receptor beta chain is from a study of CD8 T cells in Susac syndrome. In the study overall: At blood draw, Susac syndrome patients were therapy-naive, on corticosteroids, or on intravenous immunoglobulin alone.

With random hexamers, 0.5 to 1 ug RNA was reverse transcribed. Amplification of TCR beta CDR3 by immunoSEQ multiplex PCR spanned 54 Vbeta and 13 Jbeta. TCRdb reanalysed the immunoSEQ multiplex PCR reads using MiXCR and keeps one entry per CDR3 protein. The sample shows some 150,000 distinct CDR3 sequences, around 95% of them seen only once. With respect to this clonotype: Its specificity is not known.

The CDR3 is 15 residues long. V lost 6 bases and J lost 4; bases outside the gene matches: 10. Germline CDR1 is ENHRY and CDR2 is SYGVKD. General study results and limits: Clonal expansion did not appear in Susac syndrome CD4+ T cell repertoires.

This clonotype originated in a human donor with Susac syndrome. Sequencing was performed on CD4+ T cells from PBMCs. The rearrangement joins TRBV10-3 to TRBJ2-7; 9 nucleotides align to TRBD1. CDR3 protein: CAISGAGTGRYEQYF. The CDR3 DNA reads TGTGCCATCAGCGGGGCCGGGACAGGGAGGTACGAGCAGTACTTC.